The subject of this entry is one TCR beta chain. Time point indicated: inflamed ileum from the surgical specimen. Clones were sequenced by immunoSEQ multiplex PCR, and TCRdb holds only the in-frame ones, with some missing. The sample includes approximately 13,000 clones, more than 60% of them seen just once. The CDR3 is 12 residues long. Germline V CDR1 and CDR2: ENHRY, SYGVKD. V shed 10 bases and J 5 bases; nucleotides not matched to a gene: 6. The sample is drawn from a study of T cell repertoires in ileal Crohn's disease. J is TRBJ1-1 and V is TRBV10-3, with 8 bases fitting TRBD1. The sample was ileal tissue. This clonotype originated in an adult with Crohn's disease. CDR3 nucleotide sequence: TGTGCCACCGGACAGGGAAGGACTGAAGCTTTCTTT. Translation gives CATGQGRTEAFF.